The 2 T cell receptor beta chains reported below all come from one sample, sequenced in a study of cytomegalovirus exposure and HLA in healthy donors. 60 Vbeta and 13 Jbeta primers were used in PCR. Here immunoSEQ multiplex PCR was the method, and the copy in TCRdb shows in-frame clones only, minus some. The sample records roughly 150,000 clones, about 80% being singletons. The sequencing input was PBMCs. These receptors were taken from a man aged 25-45 years in good health and CMV-seropositive.

The chain has TRBV28 and TRBJ2-5, with unresolved D. The CDR3 sequence is 15 residues long. The V and J ends lost 5 bases and 3 bases respectively, with 16 bases between them. Germline lookup yields CDR1 MDHEN and CDR2 SYDVKM. Written as DNA, the CDR3 is TGTGCCAGCAGTACCCCTGGCGGAACAAAAGAGACCCAGTACTTC. Its protein product is CASSTPGGTKETQYF.

The rearrangement uses TRBV6-5 and TRBJ1-4; perhaps TRBD1 as D (5 bases). The CDR3 contains 16 residues. The germline V gene has CDR1 MNHEY and CDR2 SVGAGI. Trimming pared 2 bases from V and 2 bases from J, leaving 12 bases between. CDR3 nucleotide sequence: TGTGCCAGCAGTTACATCAGGGCGGCTACTAATGAAAAACTGTTTTTT. Its translation: CASSYIRAATNEKLFF.